The clone carrying this T cell receptor (beta chain) was seen many times. No antigen is known for it. Until they underwent thyroid surgery, no patient had received any treatment. This record belongs to a study of metastatic and nonmetastatic thyroid tumors. Broader study findings: Within blood and tumor, benign nodules reportedly had significantly lower TCR beta diversity than malignant thyroid tumors did.

TCRdb re-called the PCR reads with MiXCR. Of about 93,000 clones in the sample, about an eighth are singletons; the top ten hold around 11%. The CDR3 has 15 amino acids. CDR1 and CDR2 (germline): MNHEY, SVGAGI. Trimming left V 2 bases short and J 3 bases short, with 13 bases between. The genes are TRBV6-5 and TRBJ1-1; D unresolved. Sequenced material: blood. The source is a female donor with papillary thyroid cancer or a benign thyroid nodule (not recorded which). Some clones in this sample may be carry-over from other donors' samples. The CDR3: CASSYVGLRDTEAFF. The DNA for the CDR3 is TGTGCCAGCAGTTACGTTGGACTTCGGGACACTGAAGCTTTCTTT.